The entry that follows covers one TCR beta chain sequence. What antigen it recognizes has not been identified. Base qualities are not recorded, but no much larger clone differs from it by a single base. The record originates from a study of CD8 T cells in Susac syndrome (dated by TCRdb to between 2019 and 2020). Looking at the study overall: Among the sequenced Susac syndrome patients, six had clinically active disease and under 10 were in clinical remission. The study used repertoire sequencing to test whether antigen drove CD8+ T cell activation and differentiation in Susac syndrome. The study compared CD8+ T cell repertoire clonality among 11 to 12 healthy donors, around 14 Susac syndrome patients and 15 multiple sclerosis patients. Susac syndrome patients were therapy-naive, on corticosteroids (some also receiving IVIg), or on IVIg alone at blood withdrawal.

The V end loses 4 bases and the J end loses 0 bases, and a stretch of 13 bases separates them. The germline V gene encodes CDR1 SEHNR and CDR2 FQNEAQ (reference sequence). The CDR3 goes from the cysteine to the phenylalanine over 16 residues. Only CDR3 DNA remains: 48 bases, in frame from the first base. The paper as a whole reports these results and caveats: Susac syndrome CD8+ repertoires showed clonal expansion, highest in CD8+ TEMRA cells and greater in clinically active than remitting patients. The study acknowledged that relatively few individuals were included in the TCR sequencing and HLA analysis. In the total CD8+ and CD8+ TEMRA repertoires, 15 to 20 and five Susac-specific public clones, respectively, were identified.

Peripheral blood CD8+ and CD4+ T cells from healthy donors, Susac syndrome patients and multiple sclerosis patients were profiled using high-throughput TCR beta sequencing. Recently defined diagnostic criteria for definite or probable disease were met by the Susac syndrome patients. Bulk CD8+ and CD4+ T cells were purified by magnetic negative isolation, while CD8+ TEMRA cells were enriched using FACS. Blood was collected in EDTA tubes and processed within 24 hours, with PBMCs isolated through density gradient centrifugation. PBMCs destined for TCR sequencing were cryopreserved in liquid nitrogen and later thawed in a 37 °C water bath. The sorted or isolated CD4+, CD8+ and CD8+ TEMRA cells had a purity of 90% or higher. RNA was extracted with the RNeasy kit and roughly 0.45 to 1 ug was reverse transcribed using random hexamers. The immunoSEQ multiplex PCR assay, covering 54 Vbeta and 13 Jbeta segments, was used to amplify TCR beta CDR3 regions. PCR amplification bias was corrected using a synthetic template baseline for primer optimization and computational correction. The paper's processing steps were these. Reads were annotated to V, D and J genes according to IMGT and were analyzed with immunoSEQ Analyzer, with only productive sequences retained. Clonality was calculated as one minus the Shannon entropy normalized by log2 of the number of productive unique sequences. For each patient and control, public and private clones were evaluated among the 100 most prevalent clones. Susac-specific clones were defined as absent from healthy and MS cohorts, over a thousand published viral clones and other ImmuneACCESS disease sequences. TCRdb applied fastp at Q25 and MiXCR to the public reads, then kept only in-frame beta chains. Rows are unified per CDR3 protein, each entry keeping the most common DNA and genes. TCRdb, not the original authors, processed these V and J calls. The sample table contains about 130,000 distinct CDR3 sequences; only one count was recorded for about 95% of them. In total, the top ten clones hold less than 0.25% of the sample.

The chain is encoded by TRBV7-9 joined to TRBJ2-1; TRBD1 is a weak D gene call, 6 bases matching. This receptor was obtained from a human donor with Susac syndrome. Sequencing was done on a sample of CD8+ T cells from PBMCs. The CDR3 has the sequence CASSSRQESSYNEQFF. The DNA sequence follows: TGTGCCAGCAGCTCCCGACAGGAGAGCTCCTACAATGAGCAGTTCTTC.